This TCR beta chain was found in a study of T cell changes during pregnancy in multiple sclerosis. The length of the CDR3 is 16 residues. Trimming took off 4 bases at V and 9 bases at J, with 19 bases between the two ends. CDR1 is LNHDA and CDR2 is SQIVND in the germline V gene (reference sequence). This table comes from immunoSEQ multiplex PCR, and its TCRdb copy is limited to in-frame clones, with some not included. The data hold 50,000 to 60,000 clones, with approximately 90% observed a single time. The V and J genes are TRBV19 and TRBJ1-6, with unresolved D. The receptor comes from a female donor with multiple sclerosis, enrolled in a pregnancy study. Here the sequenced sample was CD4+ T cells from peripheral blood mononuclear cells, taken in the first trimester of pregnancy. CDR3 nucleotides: TGTGCCAGTAGTACAAAAGAACCGTCGCTGGCTTCACCCCTCCACTTT. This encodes CASSTKEPSLASPLHF.